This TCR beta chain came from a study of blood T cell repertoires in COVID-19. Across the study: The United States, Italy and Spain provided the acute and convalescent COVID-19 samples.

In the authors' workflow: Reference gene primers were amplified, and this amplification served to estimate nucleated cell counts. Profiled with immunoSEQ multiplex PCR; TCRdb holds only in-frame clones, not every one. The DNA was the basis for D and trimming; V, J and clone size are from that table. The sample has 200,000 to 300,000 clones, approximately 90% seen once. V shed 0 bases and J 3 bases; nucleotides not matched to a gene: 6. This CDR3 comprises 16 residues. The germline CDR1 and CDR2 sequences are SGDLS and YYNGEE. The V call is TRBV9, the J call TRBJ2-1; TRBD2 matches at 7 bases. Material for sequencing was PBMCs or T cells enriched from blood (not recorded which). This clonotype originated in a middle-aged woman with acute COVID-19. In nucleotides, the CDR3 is TGTGCCAGCAGCGTAGCGGGGGGAGCTCGCTACAATGAGCAGTTCTTC. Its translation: CASSVAGGARYNEQFF.